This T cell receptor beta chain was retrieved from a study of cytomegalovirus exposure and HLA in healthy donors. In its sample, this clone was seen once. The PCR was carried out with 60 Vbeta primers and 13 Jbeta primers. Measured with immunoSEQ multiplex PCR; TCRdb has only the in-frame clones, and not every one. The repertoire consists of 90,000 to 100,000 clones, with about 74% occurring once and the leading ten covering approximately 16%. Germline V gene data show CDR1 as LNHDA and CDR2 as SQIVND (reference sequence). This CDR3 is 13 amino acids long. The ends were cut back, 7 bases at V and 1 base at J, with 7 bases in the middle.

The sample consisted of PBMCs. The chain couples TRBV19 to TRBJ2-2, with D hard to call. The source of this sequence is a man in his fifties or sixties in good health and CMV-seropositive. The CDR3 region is CASMVRNTGELFF. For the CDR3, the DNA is TGTGCCAGTATGGTCAGGAACACCGGGGAGCTGTTTTTT.